This T cell receptor (beta chain) was found in a study of T cell responses to AZD1222 COVID-19 vaccine. In this sample, this clone turned up once. Its antigen is unidentified. General study points: White British donors predominated, females outnumbered males, and clonal diversity was possibly underestimated. Targets within unmutated variant regions were reportedly found for nearly half of spike-specific TCRs.

Sequenced by immunoSEQ multiplex PCR; TCRdb stores in-frame clones only, minus some. The sample comprises some 86,000 clones, roughly 90% of which are singletons, and 6.9% rests with the top ten. The source of this sequence is an adult who received the AZD1222 COVID-19 vaccine. Sequenced here: peripheral blood, sampled 28 days after the second AZD1222 dose.

DNA of the CDR3: TGTGCCAGCAGCCACCAGGGACTAGCGGGGCGGGTAGCCAAAAACATTCAGTACTTC. It specifies CASSHQGLAGRVAKNIQYF. The chain carries TRBV3-1 (or the pseudogene TRBV3-2) and TRBJ2-4; 13 nucleotides line up with TRBD2. Germline lookup yields CDR1 LGHDT and CDR2 YNNKEL (reference sequence). The CDR3 has 19 amino acids. The V gene end was trimmed by 3 bases and the J gene end by 0 bases; junction bases not matched to a gene: 8.